This TCR beta chain was identified in a study of cytomegalovirus exposure and HLA in healthy donors. The PCR had 60 Vbeta and 13 Jbeta primers. The protocol was immunoSEQ multiplex PCR, while the TCRdb copy is restricted to in-frame clones and leaves out a portion. The table includes 150,000 to 200,000 clones, roughly 65% detected once. Findings of the study overall: The availability of immune exposure information extended only to CMV serostatus. In a later analysis, TCR beta V- and J-gene trimming showed a link to a missense DCLRE1C variant.

In regard to this clone: The antigen is not known.

The V gene lost 3 bases and the J gene lost 7 bases, with 14 bases spanning the gap. The CDR3 consists of 14 residues. Germline V gene data show CDR1 as SGHTS and CDR2 as YDEGEE. This chain links TRBV5-8 with TRBJ2-1; D unclear. The receptor's source is a man younger than 35 in good health and CMV-seropositive. Input material: PBMCs. This chain's CDR3 is CASSSNRFWNEQFF. CDR3 coding DNA: TGTGCCAGCAGCTCCAACCGGTTTTGGAATGAGCAGTTCTTC.